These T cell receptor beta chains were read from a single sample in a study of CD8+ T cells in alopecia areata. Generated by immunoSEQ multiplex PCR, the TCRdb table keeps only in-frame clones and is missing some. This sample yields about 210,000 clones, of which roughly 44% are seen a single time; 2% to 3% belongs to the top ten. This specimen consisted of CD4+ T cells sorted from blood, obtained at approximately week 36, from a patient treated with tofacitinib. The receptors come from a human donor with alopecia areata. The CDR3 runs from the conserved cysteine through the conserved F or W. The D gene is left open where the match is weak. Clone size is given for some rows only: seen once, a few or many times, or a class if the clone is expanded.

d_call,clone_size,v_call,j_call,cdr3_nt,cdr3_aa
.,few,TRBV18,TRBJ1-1,TGTGCCAGCTCACGTAACAGGGCTAACACTGAAGCTTTCTTT,CASSRNRANTEAFF
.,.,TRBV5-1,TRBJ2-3,TGCGCCAGCAGAGGGGAAGGGACAGATACGCAGTATTTT,CASRGEGTDTQYF
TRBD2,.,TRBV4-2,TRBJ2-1,TGTGCCAGCTCCCCCCCGAACAGGCTAGCGGGAGGGTCCCACAATGAGCAGTTCTTC,CASSPPNRLAGGSHNEQFF
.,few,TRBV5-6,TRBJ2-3,TGTGCCAGCAGCTTGGTACGGGACACAGATACGCAGTATTTT,CASSLVRDTDTQYF
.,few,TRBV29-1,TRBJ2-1,TGCAGCGTTGAAAGGGGAAGCGTCTACAATGAGCAGTTCTTC,CSVERGSVYNEQFF
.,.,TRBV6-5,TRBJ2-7,TGTGCCAGCAGTTACCGACAGTCCTACGAGCAGTACTTC,CASSYRQSYEQYF
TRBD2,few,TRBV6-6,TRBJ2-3,TGTGCCAGCAGTCAAACCCTAGCGGGAGTTATAGATACGCAGTATTTT,CASSQTLAGVIDTQYF
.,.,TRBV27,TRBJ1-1,TGTGCCAGCAGTTTAGAGGGGAAGAGGACTGAAGCTTTCTTT,CASSLEGKRTEAFF
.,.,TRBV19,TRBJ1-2,TGTGCCGGCCTGCGGGCCTCGTATGGCTACACCTTC,CAGLRASYGYTF
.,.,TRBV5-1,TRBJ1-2,TGCGCCAGCAGCTTGGACCCAGGGGTGTATGGCTACACCTTC,CASSLDPGVYGYTF
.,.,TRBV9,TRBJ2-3,TGTGCCAGCAGCCCTCGAGGGTGGGAAAGCACAGATACGCAGTATTTT,CASSPRGWESTDTQYF
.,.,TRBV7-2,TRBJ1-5,TGTGCCAGCAGTCAACACCAGGATAGCAATCAGCCCCAGCATTTT,CASSQHQDSNQPQHF
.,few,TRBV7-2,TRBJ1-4,TGTGCCAGCAGCTCACGGGGACAAAAGGAAAAACTGTTTTTT,CASSSRGQKEKLFF
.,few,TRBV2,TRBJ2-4,TGTGCCAGCAGTTTCCAGGGGAGTGCGGGCAACATTCAGTACTTC,CASSFQGSAGNIQYF
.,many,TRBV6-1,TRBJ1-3,TGTGCCAGCAGTGAAGCGTTACAGGGCCGCACCATATATTTT,CASSEALQGRTIYF
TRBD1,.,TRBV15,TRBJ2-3,TGTGCCACCAGGCAAGACAGGGGGCGCTTGGATACGCAGTATTTT,CATRQDRGRLDTQYF